These 12 T cell receptor beta chains came from one sample sequenced in a study of long-term antiretroviral therapy in people with HIV. The authors ran the immunoSEQ assay, v3.0, at survey level. Some clones are missing from TCRdb's copy, which holds only in-frame ones; the method was immunoSEQ multiplex PCR. The sample consists of about 14,000 clones, around 80% of them appearing once. The sample consisted of unsorted PBMCs, taken 1.3 years before starting antiretroviral therapy. These TCRs come from a man in his forties with HIV.

J is TRBJ1-5 and V is TRBV5-1, with D possibly matching TRBD1 (5 bases). The CDR3 is made up of 15 amino acids. Trimming shortened V by 0 bases and J by 7 bases, and 14 bases separated the two germline ends. The germline V gene has CDR1 SGHRS and CDR2 YFSETQ. The CDR3 bases are TGCGCCAGCAGCTTGGCTCCGGGTCAGGGACAGCCCCAGCATTTT. This gives the protein CASSLAPGQGQPQHF.

This clone was counted a single time. The gene calls are TRBV5-5 and TRBJ1-2; 10 bases fit TRBD1. Germline loops: CDR1 SGHKS, CDR2 YYEKEE (reference sequence). V lost 4 bases to trimming and J lost 1 base; unmatched junction nucleotides: 13. The CDR3 covers 18 residues. CDR3 DNA sequence: TGTGCCAGCAGCACTCTAGGGACAGGGGTTCCCTATAACTATGGCTACACCTTC. Translated: CASSTLGTGVPYNYGYTF.

V gene TRBV5-5 combines with J gene TRBJ1-1; 9 nucleotides line up with TRBD1. The length of the CDR3 is 13 residues. The J segment lost 6 bases and the V segment lost 0 bases, leaving 0 bases of the junction unmatched. Germline V lookup: CDR1 SGHKS, CDR2 YYEKEE (reference sequence). CDR3 in amino acids: CASSLGQGAEAFF. CDR3 coding DNA: TGTGCCAGCAGCTTGGGACAGGGGGCTGAAGCTTTCTTT.

The V gene is TRBV19, the J gene TRBJ2-7; 7 nucleotides agree with TRBD1. V trimming: 4 bases; J trimming: 2 bases; junction bases outside the gene matches: 2. The CDR3 loop spans 13 amino acids. The germline V gene has CDR1 LNHDA and CDR2 SQIVND (reference sequence). The CDR3 is CASSRDSAYEQYF. The DNA for the CDR3 is TGTGCCAGTAGTAGGGACAGCGCCTACGAGCAGTACTTC.

The rearrangement joins TRBV6-6 to TRBJ2-2; D is unresolved. The CDR3 contains 12 residues. Trimming cost V 6 bases and J 5 bases, with 7 bases left between them. Germline-derived CDR1 and CDR2 are MNHNY and SVGAGI (reference sequence). For the CDR3, the DNA is TGTGCCAGCAGCTGGGGAACCGGGGAGCTGTTTTTT. Translated, it gives CASSWGTGELFF.

The chain combines TRBV27 with TRBJ2-3; the D gene is possibly TRBD2 (5 bases). With 2 bases removed from V and 2 bases from J, the gap between germline ends came to 17 bases. This CDR3 spans 17 amino acids. Germline-derived CDR1 and CDR2 are MNHEY and SMNVEV (reference sequence). CDR3 coding DNA: TGTGCCAGCAGTTTAAGGCTGCGGGCAGGACCCACAGATACGCAGTATTTT. It is translated as CASSLRLRAGPTDTQYF.

The rearrangement joins TRBV2 to TRBJ1-6; no reliable D call. This CDR3 has 14 residues. Trimming removed 7 bases from V and 5 bases from J, with 12 bases in between. Germline CDR1 is SNHLY and CDR2 is FYNNEI. The CDR3 sequence is CASIPNANNSPLHF. The CDR3 DNA reads as TGTGCCAGCATACCGAACGCAAATAATTCACCCCTCCACTTT. The full variable domain, in which reference TRBV2 and TRBJ1-6 provide the parts outside the CDR3, is EPEVTQTPSHQVTQMGQEVILRCVPISNHLYFYWYRQILGQKVEFLVSFYNNEISEKSEIFDDQFSVERPDGSNFTLKIRSTKLEDSAMYFCASIPNANNSPLHFGNGTRLTVT.

V gene TRBV11-3 combines with J gene TRBJ2-6; 8 nucleotides align to TRBD1. In germline, CDR1 is SGHNT, CDR2 YENEEA. V trimming: 0 bases; J trimming: 2 bases; junction bases outside the gene matches: 6. The CDR3 extends over 18 amino acids. CDR3 sequence (DNA): TGTGCCAGCAGCTTAGATCCCCGACAGGGGACTGGGGCCAACGTCCTGACTTTC. Translating it yields CASSLDPRQGTGANVLTF.

The chain couples TRBV19 to TRBJ1-5; D is possibly TRBD1 (5 bases). Germline V gives CDR1 LNHDA, CDR2 SQIVND (reference sequence). V lost 5 bases and J lost 0, with 11 bases in between. The CDR3 runs to 15 residues. For the CDR3, the DNA is TGTGCCAGTAGTCCCCGGGGGGTTAGCAATCAGCCCCAGCATTTT. Amino acids: CASSPRGVSNQPQHF.

This sequence joins TRBV5-1 and TRBJ1-1; TRBD1 might be the D (6 bases). In germline, CDR1 is SGHRS, CDR2 YFSETQ. The CDR3 covers 14 residues. Trimming left V 0 bases short and J 5 bases short, with 11 bases between. CDR3 sequence: CASSLAAGETEAFF. CDR3 nucleotide sequence: TGCGCCAGCAGCTTGGCGGCAGGGGAGACTGAAGCTTTCTTT.

This chain joins TRBV5-1 and TRBJ2-5, with D perhaps assigned TRBD1 or TRBD2 (6 bases each). Germline V gene lookup returns CDR1 SGHRS and CDR2 YFSETQ. The length of the CDR3 is 14 residues. Trimming took 0 bases from V and 6 from J, leaving 12 bases between them. The CDR3 DNA sequence: TGCGCCAGCAGCTTGGCCACCGGGGGCAAGACCCAGTACTTC. It specifies CASSLATGGKTQYF.

This CDR3 reads CAWSATGGNQPQHF. In DNA, the CDR3 is TGTGCCTGGAGTGCTACAGGAGGTAATCAGCCCCAGCATTTT. This chain joins TRBV30 and TRBJ1-5; D is perhaps TRBD1 (5 bases). Per germline, CDR1 GTSNPN and CDR2 SVGIG (reference sequence). The ends were cut back, 1 base at V and 4 bases at J, with 11 bases in the middle. This CDR3 region has 14 residues. Filled out from reference TRBV30 and TRBJ1-5, the complete variable domain reads SQTIHQWPATLVQPVGSPLSLECTVEGTSNPNLYWYRQAAGRGLQLLFYSVGIGQISSEVPQNLSASRPQDRQFILSSKKLLLSDSGFYLCAWSATGGNQPQHFGDGTRLSIL.